What follows are 23 T cell receptor beta chains derived from one specimen sequenced in a study of a mutant IDH1 vaccine in newly diagnosed glioma. As to time point: week 23, last vaccination. Doses consisted of 300 ug of mutant IDH1 20-mer peptide each, paired with topical imiquimod. No antigen is known for these receptors. Data came from immunoSEQ multiplex PCR; TCRdb stores just in-frame clones and leaves some out. The repertoire consists of approximately 41,000 clones, with about four fifths occurring once and the leading ten covering 5% to 5.5%. The sequenced sample was PBMCs, obtained from a glioma patient whose treatment included an IDH1 peptide vaccine. Source of these receptors: a man in his forties with glioma.

V gene TRBV5-1 combines with J gene TRBJ2-4; D might be TRBD2 (6 bases). Per germline, CDR1 SGHRS and CDR2 YFSETQ. The CDR3 contains 14 residues. The V and J ends lost 2 bases and 2 bases respectively, with 8 bases between them. The CDR3 here is CASSFGGPKNIQYF. Written as DNA, the CDR3 is TGCGCCAGCAGCTTCGGAGGGCCCAAAAACATTCAGTACTTC. Based on the CDR3 plus reference TRBV5-1 and TRBJ2-4, the full variable domain is KAGVTQTPRYLIKTRGQQVTLSCSPISGHRSVSWYQQTPGQGLQFLFEYFSETQRNKGNFPGRFSGRQFSNSRSEMNVSTLELGDSALYLCASSFGGPKNIQYFGAGTRLSVL.

The chain employs TRBV9 and TRBJ2-5, with D perhaps matching TRBD2 (7 bases). The CDR3 has 15 amino acids. Germline lookup yields CDR1 SGDLS and CDR2 YYNGEE. V lost 4 bases and J lost 6, with 19 bases in between. The DNA for the CDR3 is TGTGCCAGCAGCACACTAGCGTCCGGGGGCCAGACCCAGTACTTC. Encoded protein: CASSTLASGGQTQYF.

The chain uses TRBV4-1 and TRBJ2-3; D may correspond to TRBD1 or TRBD2 (6 bases each). From germline, CDR1 is MGHRA and CDR2 YSYEKL. Trimming removed 3 bases at V and 0 bases at J, with 13 bases between. This CDR3 is 16 amino acids long. Here the CDR3 reads CASSHQKGGSTDTQYF. In nucleotides, the CDR3 is TGCGCCAGCAGCCACCAAAAAGGGGGGAGCACAGATACGCAGTATTTT.

The V gene is TRBV7-2, the J gene TRBJ2-7; 7 bases fit TRBD2. J was trimmed by 0 bases and V by 7 bases; bases with no gene match: 6. The CDR3 is made up of 14 amino acids. Germline CDR1 reads SGHTA; CDR2 reads FQGNSA. CDR3 sequence: CASTYSGSSYEQYF. CDR3 sequence (DNA): TGTGCCAGCACCTATAGCGGGTCCTCCTACGAGCAGTACTTC.

V and J are TRBV28 and TRBJ2-3; no clear D gene. The CDR3 extends over 17 amino acids. Germline CDR1 and CDR2: MDHEN and SYDVKM. V shed 3 bases and J shed 0 bases, with 16 bases lying between them. CDR3 nucleotides: TGTGCCAGCAGTTTCCCCCTAGGCAGTACTAGCACAGATACGCAGTATTTT. Its translation: CASSFPLGSTSTDTQYF.

J is TRBJ1-1 and V is TRBV30, with no clear D. CDR1 GTSNPN and CDR2 SVGIG come from the germline V gene (reference sequence). CDR3 length: 13 residues. V was pared by 2 bases and J by 1 base, with 8 bases between. The CDR3 coding sequence is TGTGCCTGGAGTAAACTGAGGAACACTGAAGCTTTCTTT. Encoded protein: CAWSKLRNTEAFF. Together with reference TRBV30 and TRBJ1-1, the CDR3 gives the full variable domain: SQTIHQWPATLVQPVGSPLSLECTVEGTSNPNLYWYRQAAGRGLQLLFYSVGIGQISSEVPQNLSASRPQDRQFILSSKKLLLSDSGFYLCAWSKLRNTEAFFGQGTRLTVV.

This chain links TRBV10-3 with TRBJ2-6; D is ambiguous. The germline V and J ends were trimmed by 2 bases and 2 bases, with 7 bases remaining between them. This CDR3 is 15 amino acids long. Looked up from germline, CDR1 is ENHRY and CDR2 is SYGVKD. The CDR3 nucleotides are TGTGCCATCAGTGAGCTGGCGACTGGGGCCAACGTCCTGACTTTC. Amino acids: CAISELATGANVLTF.

The chain joins TRBV6-6 to TRBJ2-3; D unclear. CDR1 and CDR2 (germline): MNHNY, SVGAGI (reference sequence). The CDR3 runs 12 residues. With 10 bases removed from V and 2 bases from J, the gap between germline ends came to 10 bases. The CDR3 is CATRQNTDTQYF. Here the CDR3 DNA reads TGTGCCACCAGGCAGAACACAGATACGCAGTATTTT.

The chain has TRBV10-3 and TRBJ2-1; possible D gene TRBD1, 5 bases. CDR1 ENHRY and CDR2 SYGVKD come from the germline V gene. The length of the CDR3 is 13 residues. V was pared by 7 bases and J by 8 bases, with 15 bases between. The CDR3 protein is CAIKTVSGDEQFF. DNA of the CDR3: TGTGCCATCAAGACAGTGAGTGGGGATGAGCAGTTCTTC.

In its sample, this clone was seen a few times. The CDR3 sequence is CSVVVSLTEAFF. The CDR3 nucleotides are TGCAGCGTTGTAGTCAGTCTCACTGAAGCTTTCTTT. V usage is TRBV29-1 and J usage is TRBJ1-1, with D hard to call. Looked up from germline, CDR1 is SQVTM and CDR2 is ANQGSEA. This CDR3 region has 12 residues. V lost 4 bases, J lost 4 bases, and 10 bases lay in between.

The chain has TRBV5-1 and TRBJ2-5; 8 bases agree with TRBD1. Per germline, CDR1 SGHRS and CDR2 YFSETQ. V dropped 3 bases and J dropped 2; count of bases not matched to a gene: 6. The CDR3 has 15 residues. CDR3 nucleotide sequence: TGCGCCAGCAGCTATGGACAGGGTTCGCAAGAGACCCAGTACTTC. It yields the protein CASSYGQGSQETQYF.

This rearrangement joins TRBV4-3 to TRBJ2-5; 8 nucleotides match TRBD2. This CDR3 contains 14 residues. V lost 0 bases to trimming and J lost 4 bases; unmatched junction nucleotides: 1. In germline, CDR1 is LGHNA, CDR2 YSLEER. The CDR3 DNA follows: TGCGCCAGCAGCCAAGACGCGGGAGGAGAGACCCAGTACTTC. Its translation: CASSQDAGGETQYF.

The V and J genes are TRBV11-2 and TRBJ1-1; D might be TRBD1 (6 bases). Trimming took 5 bases from V and 11 from J, leaving 12 bases between them. CDR3 length: 11 amino acids. Looked up from germline, CDR1 is SGHAT and CDR2 is FQNNGV. CDR3 sequence (DNA): TGTGCCAGCAGCCTGACAGGTGGGGCTTTCTTT. Protein product: CASSLTGGAFF.

The chain uses TRBV6-6 and TRBJ1-2; 8 positions agree with TRBD1. CDR1 MNHNY and CDR2 SVGAGI come from the germline V gene (reference sequence). V was clipped by 7 bases and J by 3 bases; unmatched bases: 4. The length of the CDR3 is 13 residues. The CDR3 region is CASNLGQDYGYTF. The CDR3 region has the DNA TGTGCCAGCAACCTGGGACAGGACTATGGCTACACCTTC.

This clone was counted a single time. This chain uses TRBV2 with TRBJ2-5; a weak D match, TRBD2 (6 bases). Germline-derived CDR1 and CDR2 are SNHLY and FYNNEI. V was pared by 5 bases and J by 2 bases, with 18 bases between. The length of the CDR3 is 16 residues. The CDR3 DNA follows: TGTGCCAGCAGTCGTGGGACTTTAGGGTTTCAAGAGACCCAGTACTTC. The encoded protein is CASSRGTLGFQETQYF.

This clone was recorded once. V is TRBV14 and J is TRBJ2-5; possible D gene TRBD2, 5 bases. The germline V gene has CDR1 SGHDN and CDR2 FVKESK. V was pared by 5 bases and J by 1 base, with 17 bases between. This CDR3 region has 16 residues. The CDR3 loop reads CASSNSEVASQETQYF. CDR3 sequence (DNA): TGTGCCAGCAGCAACTCCGAAGTAGCGTCCCAAGAGACCCAGTACTTC. Based on the CDR3 plus reference TRBV14 and TRBJ2-5, the full variable domain is EAGVTQFPSHSVIEKGQTVTLRCDPISGHDNLYWYRRVMGKEIKFLLHFVKESKQDESGMPNNRFLAERTGGTYSTLKVQPAELEDSGVYFCASSNSEVASQETQYFGPGTRLLVL.

The chain uses TRBV11-2 and TRBJ1-3, with a weak D call TRBD1 (5 bases). Germline V gives CDR1 SGHAT, CDR2 FQNNGV. The CDR3 totals 15 residues. Trimming took 6 bases from V and 3 from J, leaving 15 bases between them. In DNA, the CDR3 is TGTGCCAGCAGGAGGAACCCGGGACGTGGAAACACCATATATTTT. It encodes CASRRNPGRGNTIYF. Filled out from reference TRBV11-2 and TRBJ1-3, the complete variable domain reads EAGVAQSPRYKIIEKRQSVAFWCNPISGHATLYWYQQILGQGPKLLIQFQNNGVVDDSQLPKDRFSAERLKGVDSTLKIQPAKLEDSAVYLCASRRNPGRGNTIYFGEGSWLTVV.

The chain carries TRBV7-2 and TRBJ1-3; 7 bases match TRBD1. Looked up from germline, CDR1 is SGHTA and CDR2 is FQGNSA. CDR3 length: 14 residues. V trimming: 5 bases; J trimming: 3 bases; junction bases outside the gene matches: 4. CDR3 sequence: CASSLGTVGNTIYF. The CDR3 coding sequence is TGTGCCAGCAGCCTTGGGACAGTTGGAAACACCATATATTTT.

The chain recombines TRBV10-3 with TRBJ1-2, with D unclear. The CDR3 length is 13 residues. Germline V gene lookup returns CDR1 ENHRY and CDR2 SYGVKD. The V end lost 0 bases, the J end lost 6 bases, and 8 bases lay between the germline ends. The CDR3 is CAISESAANGYTF. For the CDR3, the DNA is TGTGCCATCAGTGAGTCGGCAGCAAATGGCTACACCTTC.

This chain uses TRBV18 with TRBJ2-7; D gene uncertain. This CDR3 spans 14 amino acids. V was pared by 2 bases and J by 7 bases, with 15 bases between. Germline V gene sequence: CDR1 KGHSH, CDR2 LQKENI. The CDR3 bases are TGTGCCAGCTCACCAGTTTCGGGTTCAAGGGAGCAGTACTTC. This codes for CASSPVSGSREQYF.

The chain combines TRBV29-1 with TRBJ2-6; D may be TRBD2 (6 bases). The CDR3 runs 14 residues. In germline, CDR1 is SQVTM, CDR2 ANQGSEA. V was pared by 4 bases and J by 2 bases, with 9 bases between. The CDR3, as DNA: TGCAGCGTTGGTGGGGGGACTGGGGCCAACGTCCTGACTTTC. Its translation is CSVGGGTGANVLTF.

V usage is TRBV5-1 and J usage is TRBJ1-1; possibly TRBD1 for D (5 bases). V lost 2 bases to trimming and J lost 6 bases, with 8 bases between them. Germline V gene data show CDR1 as SGHRS and CDR2 as YFSETQ. The CDR3 length is 12 residues. Here the CDR3 reads CASSFGGPEAFF. The CDR3 nucleotides are TGCGCCAGCAGCTTTGGGGGACCTGAAGCTTTCTTT.

The chain combines TRBV4-1 with TRBJ2-3, with 9 bases identical to TRBD2. Per the germline V gene, CDR1 is MGHRA and CDR2 is YSYEKL. The CDR3 runs to 16 residues. The V and J ends lost 5 bases and 3 bases, in that order; junction bases with no gene match: 9. The CDR3 spells CASSVAGASGTDTQYF. The CDR3, as DNA: TGCGCCAGCAGCGTAGCGGGAGCTTCGGGGACAGATACGCAGTATTTT.